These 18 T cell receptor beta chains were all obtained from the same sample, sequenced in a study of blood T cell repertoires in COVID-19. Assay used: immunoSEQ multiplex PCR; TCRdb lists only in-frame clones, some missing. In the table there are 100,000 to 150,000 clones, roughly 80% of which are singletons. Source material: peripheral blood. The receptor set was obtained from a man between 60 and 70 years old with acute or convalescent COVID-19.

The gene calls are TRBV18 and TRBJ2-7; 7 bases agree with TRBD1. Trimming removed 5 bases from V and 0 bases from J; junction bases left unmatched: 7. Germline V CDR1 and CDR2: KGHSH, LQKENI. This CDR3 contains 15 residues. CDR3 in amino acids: CASSSTTGTSYEQYF. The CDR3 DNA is TGTGCCAGCTCATCAACGACAGGGACCTCCTACGAGCAGTACTTC.

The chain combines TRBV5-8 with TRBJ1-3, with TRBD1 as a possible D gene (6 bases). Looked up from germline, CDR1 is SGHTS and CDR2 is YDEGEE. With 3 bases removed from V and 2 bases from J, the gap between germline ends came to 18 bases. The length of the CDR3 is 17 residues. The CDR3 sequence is CASSSVRGPRAGNTIYF. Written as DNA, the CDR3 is TGTGCCAGCAGCTCCGTCAGGGGCCCGAGGGCTGGAAACACCATATATTTT.

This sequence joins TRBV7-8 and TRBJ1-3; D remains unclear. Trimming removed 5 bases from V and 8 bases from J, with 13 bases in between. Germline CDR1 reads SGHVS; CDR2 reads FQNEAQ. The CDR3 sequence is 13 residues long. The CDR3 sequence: CASSPLLRDTIYF. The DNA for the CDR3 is TGTGCCAGCAGCCCACTTCTTCGGGACACCATATATTTT.

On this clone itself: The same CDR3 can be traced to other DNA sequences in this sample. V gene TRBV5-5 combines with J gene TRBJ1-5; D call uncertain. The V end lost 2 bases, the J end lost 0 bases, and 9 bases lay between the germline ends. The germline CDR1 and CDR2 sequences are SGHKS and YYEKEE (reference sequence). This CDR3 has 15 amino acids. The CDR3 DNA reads TGTGCCAGCAGCTTAGACTCTTATAGCAATCAGCCCCAGCATTTT. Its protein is CASSLDSYSNQPQHF.

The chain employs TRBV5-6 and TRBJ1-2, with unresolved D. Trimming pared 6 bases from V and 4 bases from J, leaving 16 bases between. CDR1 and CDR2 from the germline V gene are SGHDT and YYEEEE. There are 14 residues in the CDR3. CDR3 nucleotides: TGTGCCAGCACCGCCGGAGGGCACCCCTATGGCTACACCTTC. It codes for CASTAGGHPYGYTF.

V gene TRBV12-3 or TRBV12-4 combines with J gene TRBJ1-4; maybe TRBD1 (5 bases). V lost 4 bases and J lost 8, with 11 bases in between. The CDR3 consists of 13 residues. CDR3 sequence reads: CASSYRRYEKLFF. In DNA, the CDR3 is TGTGCCAGCAGTTACAGGCGCTACGAAAAACTGTTTTTT.

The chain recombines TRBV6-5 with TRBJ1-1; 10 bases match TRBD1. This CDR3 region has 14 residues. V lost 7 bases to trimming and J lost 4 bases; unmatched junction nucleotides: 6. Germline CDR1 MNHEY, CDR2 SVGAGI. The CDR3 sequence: CASIRDRGGTEAFF. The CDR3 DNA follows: TGTGCCAGCATCAGGGACAGGGGAGGCACTGAAGCTTTCTTT.

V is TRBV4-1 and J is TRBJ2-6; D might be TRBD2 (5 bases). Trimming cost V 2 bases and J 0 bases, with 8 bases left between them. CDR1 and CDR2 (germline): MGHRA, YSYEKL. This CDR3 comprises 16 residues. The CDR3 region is CASSQRGDSGANVLTF. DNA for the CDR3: TGCGCCAGCAGCCAACGGGGAGACTCTGGGGCCAACGTCCTGACTTTC.

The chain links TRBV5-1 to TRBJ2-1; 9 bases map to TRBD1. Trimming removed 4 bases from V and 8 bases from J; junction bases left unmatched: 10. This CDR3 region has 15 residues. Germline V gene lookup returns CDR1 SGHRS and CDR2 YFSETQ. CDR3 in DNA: TGCGCCAGCAGCCCACAGAACAGGGGGCTGTATGAGCAGTTCTTC. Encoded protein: CASSPQNRGLYEQFF.

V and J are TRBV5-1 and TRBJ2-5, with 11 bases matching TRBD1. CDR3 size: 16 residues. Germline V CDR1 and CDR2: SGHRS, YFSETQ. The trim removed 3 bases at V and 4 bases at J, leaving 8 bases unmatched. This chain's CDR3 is CASSYQGQGAGETQYF. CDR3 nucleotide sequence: TGCGCCAGCAGCTACCAAGGACAGGGGGCAGGAGAGACCCAGTACTTC.

The CDR3 protein is CASSQGFQGRGTEAFF. The CDR3 coding sequence is TGTGCCAGCAGCCAAGGTTTTCAGGGGCGAGGAACTGAAGCTTTCTTT. The chain combines TRBV14 with TRBJ1-1; D is possibly TRBD1 (6 bases). This CDR3 region has 16 residues. CDR1 is SGHDN and CDR2 is FVKESK in the germline V gene. The V end was cut by 1 base, the J end by 5 bases, with 17 bases between.

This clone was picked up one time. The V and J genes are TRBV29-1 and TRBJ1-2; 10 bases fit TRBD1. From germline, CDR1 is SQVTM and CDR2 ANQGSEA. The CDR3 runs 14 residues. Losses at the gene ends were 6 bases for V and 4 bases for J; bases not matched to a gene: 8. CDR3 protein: CSVSTTGGPYGYTF. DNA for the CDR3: TGCAGCGTCTCTACGACAGGGGGCCCCTATGGCTACACCTTC.

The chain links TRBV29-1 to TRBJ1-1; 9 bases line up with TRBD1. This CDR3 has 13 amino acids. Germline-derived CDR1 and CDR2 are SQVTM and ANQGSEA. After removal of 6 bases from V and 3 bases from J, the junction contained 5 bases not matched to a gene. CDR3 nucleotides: TGCAGCGTCCTGACAGGGGGTGACACTGAAGCTTTCTTT. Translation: CSVLTGGDTEAFF. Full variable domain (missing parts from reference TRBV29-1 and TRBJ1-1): SAVISQKPSRDICQRGTSLTIQCQVDSQVTMMFWYRQQPGQSLTLIATANQGSEATYESGFVIDKFPISRPNLTFSTLTVSNMSPEDSSIYLCSVLTGGDTEAFFGQGTRLTVV.

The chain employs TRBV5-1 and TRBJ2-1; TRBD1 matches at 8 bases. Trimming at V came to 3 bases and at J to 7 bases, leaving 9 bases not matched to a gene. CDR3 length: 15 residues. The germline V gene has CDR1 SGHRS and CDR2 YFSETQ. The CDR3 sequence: CASSSGQGPENEQFF. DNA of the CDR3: TGCGCCAGCAGCTCAGGACAGGGCCCGGAGAATGAGCAGTTCTTC.

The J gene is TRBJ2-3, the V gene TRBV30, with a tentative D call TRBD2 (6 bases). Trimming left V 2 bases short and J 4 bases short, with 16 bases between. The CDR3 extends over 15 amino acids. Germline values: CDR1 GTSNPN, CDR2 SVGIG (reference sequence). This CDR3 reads CAWSRDSTNADTQYF. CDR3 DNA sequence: TGTGCCTGGAGTCGGGACTCAACGAACGCAGATACGCAGTATTTT.

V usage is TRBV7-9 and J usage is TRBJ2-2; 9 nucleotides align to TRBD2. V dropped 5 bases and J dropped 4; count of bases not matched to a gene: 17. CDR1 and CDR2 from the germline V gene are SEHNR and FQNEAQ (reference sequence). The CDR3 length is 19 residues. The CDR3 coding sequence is TGTGCCAGCAGCGCTAGAGTGGGTAGCGGGAGTATCGGCACCGGGGAGCTGTTTTTT. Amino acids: CASSARVGSGSIGTGELFF.

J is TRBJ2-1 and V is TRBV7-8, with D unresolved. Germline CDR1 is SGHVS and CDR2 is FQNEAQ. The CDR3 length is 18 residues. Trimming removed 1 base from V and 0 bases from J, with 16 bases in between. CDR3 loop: CASSLVWSRPDSYNEQFF. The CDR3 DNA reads TGTGCCAGCAGCTTAGTTTGGAGTCGGCCCGACTCCTACAATGAGCAGTTCTTC.

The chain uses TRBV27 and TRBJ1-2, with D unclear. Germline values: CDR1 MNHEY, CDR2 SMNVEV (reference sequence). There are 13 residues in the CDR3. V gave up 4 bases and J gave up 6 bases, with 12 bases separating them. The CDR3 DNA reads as TGTGCCAGCAGTTCCTCCTACTCGGATGGCTACACCTTC. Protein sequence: CASSSSYSDGYTF.